The text below deals with one TCR beta chain. Antigen specificity is unknown. Within the ViraFEST assay, antigen-specific CD4+ T cells underwent expansion with viral peptide pools prior to sequencing. Subsequent to a culture period of more than 9 days, CD4+ T cells were isolated. Nucleocapsid antibody tests were negative, and the vaccine recipients had no prior SARS-CoV-2 infection. On both days 3 and 7, half of the culture medium was replaced with IL-2 medium. These data come from a study of vaccination effects on CD4 cells after COVID-19. Study-level information: All study participants received two doses of BNT162b2 or mRNA-1273 vaccine.

Points from the study as a whole: Late post-vaccination, clones induced by infection and those induced by vaccine underwent marked clonal contraction. Only a single clone (1 of 255 vaccine-induced clones in healthy vaccinees) cross-reacted with common cold coronaviruses.

Data came from immunoSEQ multiplex PCR; TCRdb stores just in-frame clones and leaves some out. The sample contains fewer than 30,000 clones, approximately 72% of which appear only once. The CDR3 consists of 18 residues. The V segment lost 1 base and the J segment 5 bases; nucleotides outside the gene matches: 10. CDR1 and CDR2 (germline): SGHTA, FQGNSA. The input for sequencing was CD4+ T cells from PBMCs cultured with SARS-CoV-2 spike peptides, taken before COVID-19 vaccination. The origin of this receptor is a human donor who received a COVID-19 vaccine. V usage is TRBV7-2 and J usage is TRBJ2-1; 11 bases line up with TRBD2. The CDR3 is CASSLVFLAGGINNEQFF. The CDR3 bases are TGTGCCAGCAGCTTAGTGTTCCTAGCGGGGGGTATAAACAATGAGCAGTTCTTC. Full variable domain (outside the CDR3, taken from reference TRBV7-2 and TRBJ2-1): GAGVSQSPSNKVTEKGKDVELRCDPISGHTALYWYRQSLGQGLEFLIYFQGNSAPDKSGLPSDRFSAERTGGSVSTLTIQRTQQEDSAVYLCASSLVFLAGGINNEQFFGPGTRLTVL.